A single sample gave rise to the 26 T cell receptor beta chains below, sequenced in a study of cytomegalovirus exposure and HLA in healthy donors. PCR was performed using 60 Vbeta and 13 Jbeta primers. Method: immunoSEQ multiplex PCR; TCRdb's copy keeps in-frame clones and lacks some. The profile covers 55,000 to 65,000 clones, with roughly 75% appearing a single time and roughly 7% taken by the ten largest. Sequences were obtained from PBMCs. The source of these receptors is a man under 40 in good health and CMV-seropositive.

This clone was counted a single time. The chain links TRBV7-8 to TRBJ1-1; the D gene is possibly TRBD1 (5 bases). V dropped 5 bases and J dropped 11 bases, with 18 bases sitting between them. The CDR3 loop spans 13 amino acids. CDR1 and CDR2 from the germline V gene are SGHVS and FQNEAQ. CDR3 loop: CASSRAQGGGAFF. CDR3 in DNA: TGTGCCAGCAGCCGAGCCCAGGGAGGTGGTGCTTTCTTT.

The chain has TRBV5-1 and TRBJ2-3; 8 bases line up with TRBD2. Germline trimming cut 2 bases from V and 4 bases from J; bases unmatched to any gene: 3. This CDR3 comprises 14 residues. CDR1 SGHRS and CDR2 YFSETQ come from the germline V gene. The CDR3 sequence: CASSFREGADTQYF. The CDR3 nucleotides read TGCGCCAGCAGCTTCCGGGAGGGCGCAGATACGCAGTATTTT.

V is TRBV11-3 and J is TRBJ2-5; a possible D gene is TRBD2 (6 bases). The J call may be incorrect, as the DNA end agrees better with TRBJ2-7. The CDR3 loop spans 15 amino acids. Per the germline V gene, CDR1 is SGHNT and CDR2 is YENEEA. The CDR3 is CASSLEGGARGEQYF. CDR3 nucleotide sequence: TGTGCCAGCAGCTTAGAAGGCGGGGCGCGTGGCGAGCAGTACTTC.

The rearrangement links TRBV7-8 to TRBJ1-1; no clear D gene. This CDR3 region has 15 residues. Germline V lookup: CDR1 SGHVS, CDR2 FQNEAQ. The germline V and J ends were trimmed by 1 base and 8 bases, with 17 bases remaining between them. The CDR3 bases are TGTGCCAGCAGCTTAGGAACTCGTGAGGGAAGCGAAGCTTTCTTT. Translated: CASSLGTREGSEAFF.

The J gene is TRBJ1-4, the V gene TRBV4-1, with D tentatively TRBD1 (6 bases). V dropped 9 bases and J dropped 0 bases, with 8 bases sitting between them. Germline V gene sequence: CDR1 MGHRA, CDR2 YSYEKL. The CDR3 is made up of 13 amino acids. CDR3 region: CASGTSTNEKLFF. The CDR3 DNA follows: TGCGCCAGTGGGACATCAACTAATGAAAAACTGTTTTTT.

This clone was found a few times. The chain joins TRBV27 to TRBJ1-1; the D is unclear. The CDR3 is 14 amino acids. Trimming removed 4 bases from V and 1 base from J, with 10 bases in between. The germline V gene has CDR1 MNHEY and CDR2 SMNVEV (reference sequence). In DNA, the CDR3 is TGTGCCAGCAGTTCGCGACACCCGAACACTGAAGCTTTCTTT. This encodes CASSSRHPNTEAFF.

The chain has TRBV12-5 and TRBJ1-5; no definite D call. Trimming removed 1 base from V and 7 bases from J, with 5 bases in between. Germline CDR1 and CDR2: LGHNT and FRNRAP. This CDR3 is built from 12 residues. The CDR3 here is CASGLDQQPQHF. In DNA form, the CDR3 reads TGTGCTAGTGGTTTGGACCAGCAGCCCCAGCATTTT.

The chain carries TRBV28 and TRBJ1-6; possibly TRBD1 for D (6 bases). The germline V gene encodes CDR1 MDHEN and CDR2 SYDVKM. The CDR3 is made up of 17 amino acids. Trimming cost V 8 bases and J 1 base, with 18 bases left between them. This chain's CDR3 is CASRTSQGLSYNSPLHF. The CDR3 bases are TGTGCCAGCCGGACCTCACAGGGATTGTCCTATAATTCACCCCTCCACTTT.

J is TRBJ2-2 and V is TRBV10-3; D is unclear. The CDR3 has 14 amino acids. The V end lost 3 bases, the J end lost 1 base, and 6 bases lay between the germline ends. Germline V CDR1 and CDR2: ENHRY, SYGVKD. The DNA for the CDR3 is TGTGCCATCAGTGACGGTAGGAACACCGGGGAGCTGTTTTTT. Translation gives CAISDGRNTGELFF.

The V and J genes are TRBV5-6 and TRBJ2-1; D remains ambiguous. The CDR3 runs to 12 residues. V lost 4 bases and J 2 bases, leaving 4 bases between the germline ends. Germline V gene data show CDR1 as SGHDT and CDR2 as YYEEEE. This CDR3 reads CASSPTYNEQFF. DNA of the CDR3: TGTGCCAGCAGCCCCACCTACAATGAGCAGTTCTTC.

The chain employs TRBV27 and TRBJ1-1; D not certain. Germline loops: CDR1 MNHEY, CDR2 SMNVEV (reference sequence). Trimming left V 6 bases short and J 3 bases short, with 17 bases between. The CDR3 length is 15 residues. The CDR3 sequence: CASRGPFDGHTEAFF. In DNA, the CDR3 is TGTGCCAGCAGGGGCCCATTCGACGGCCACACTGAAGCTTTCTTT.

As for this clone: Relative to the germline gene, one junction end is altered; a read error may explain this. This chain's CDR3 is CACSRQGPGEKLFF. CDR3 sequence (DNA): TGTGCCTGCAGTCGACAGGGGCCGGGGGAAAAACTGTTTTTT. V and J are TRBV2 and TRBJ1-4; 8 nucleotides line up with TRBD1. Germline V gives CDR1 SNHLY, CDR2 FYNNEI. The CDR3 length is 14 residues.

The chain combines TRBV14 with TRBJ2-1, with D hard to call. V gave up 1 base and J gave up 10 bases, with 14 bases separating them. Per the germline V gene, CDR1 is SGHDN and CDR2 is FVKESK. This CDR3 contains 14 residues. The chain's CDR3 is CASSQGTPMGEQFF. The CDR3 DNA reads as TGTGCCAGCAGCCAAGGAACCCCGATGGGCGAGCAGTTCTTC.

This sequence joins TRBV5-5 and TRBJ2-2; weak D call: TRBD2 (6 bases). Germline V gene data show CDR1 as SGHKS and CDR2 as YYEKEE (reference sequence). Trimming shortened V by 2 bases and J by 3 bases, and 11 bases separated the two germline ends. The CDR3 length is 15 residues. The CDR3 here is CASSFAGSDTGELFF. The CDR3 nucleotides are TGTGCCAGCAGCTTCGCGGGGTCGGACACCGGGGAGCTGTTTTTT.

The chain carries TRBV5-6 and TRBJ2-5; TRBD1 agrees at 7 bases. Germline V lookup: CDR1 SGHDT, CDR2 YYEEEE. V lost 3 bases to trimming and J lost 1 base; unmatched junction nucleotides: 3. The CDR3 runs 14 residues. Written as DNA, the CDR3 is TGTGCCAGCAGCTCCGGGACAGCCCAAGAGACCCAGTACTTC. Translation: CASSSGTAQETQYF.

DNA for the CDR3: TGCGCCAGCAGCTTTCGACAGGGTGATTTGTCGTACGAGCAGTACTTC. The encoded protein is CASSFRQGDLSYEQYF. This chain uses TRBV5-1 with TRBJ2-7; 7 bases agree with TRBD1. Germline V gives CDR1 SGHRS, CDR2 YFSETQ. The CDR3 is 16 residues long. V was clipped by 2 bases and J by 4 bases; unmatched bases: 12.

This clone was detected once. The CDR3 DNA reads TGTGCCAGCTCACTAGGGGCCACTAATGAAAAACTGTTTTTT. Its protein is CASSLGATNEKLFF. The J gene is TRBJ1-4, the V gene TRBV18; D might be TRBD1 (5 bases). V shed 4 bases and J shed 2 bases, with 8 bases lying between them. The CDR3 is 14 amino acids. Germline V gene data show CDR1 as KGHSH and CDR2 as LQKENI.

V gene TRBV28 combines with J gene TRBJ1-2; TRBD1 might be the D (5 bases). This CDR3 has 15 residues. Between the trimmed V and J ends, which lost 7 bases and 7 bases, there was a span of 22 bases. Per germline, CDR1 MDHEN and CDR2 SYDVKM. The CDR3 here is CASTQLGGRVGGYTF. DNA for the CDR3: TGTGCCAGCACGCAGCTGGGGGGTCGGGTGGGTGGCTACACCTTC.

This clone was seen a few times. This chain connects TRBV5-1 to TRBJ1-1, with D possibly TRBD1 on 5 matching bases. The CDR3 extends over 14 amino acids. From germline, CDR1 is SGHRS and CDR2 YFSETQ. With 4 bases removed from V and 1 base from J, the gap between germline ends came to 11 bases. In nucleotides, the CDR3 is TGCGCCAGCAGCCCGCAAGGGGCGAACACTGAAGCTTTCTTT. Residues: CASSPQGANTEAFF.

CDR3 in DNA: TGTGCCAGCGGGACAGGGGGCTTTGCTGAAGCTTTCTTT. Its protein is CASGTGGFAEAFF. V usage is TRBV28 and J usage is TRBJ1-1; 12 bases fit TRBD1. In germline, CDR1 is MDHEN, CDR2 SYDVKM. Trimming took 8 bases from V and 6 from J; bases not matched to a gene: 4. This CDR3 is 13 amino acids long.

The V and J genes are TRBV9 and TRBJ1-5; D gene unclear. V lost 0 bases and J 0 bases, leaving 7 bases between the germline ends. The germline V gene encodes CDR1 SGDLS and CDR2 YYNGEE. The CDR3 totals 15 residues. The CDR3 reads CASSVDPSSNQPQHF. The CDR3 DNA sequence: TGTGCCAGCAGCGTAGATCCGAGTAGCAATCAGCCCCAGCATTTT.

As concerns this clone: The same CDR3 also results from other DNA sequences found in this sample. The rearrangement joins TRBV5-1 to TRBJ1-2; 8 nucleotides agree with TRBD1. The CDR3 has 14 amino acids. Germline CDR1 is SGHRS and CDR2 is YFSETQ. The ends lost 0 bases at V and 7 bases at J; junction bases unmatched: 5. The CDR3 DNA reads as TGCGCCAGCAGCTTGGAGACAGGGGTTCCTGGCTACACCTTC. Its protein product is CASSLETGVPGYTF.

This clone was recorded once. This sequence joins TRBV7-9 and TRBJ2-1; weak D call: TRBD1 (7 bases). Germline V gene sequence: CDR1 SEHNR, CDR2 FQNEAQ (reference sequence). The length of the CDR3 is 15 residues. V shed 6 bases and J shed 0 bases, with 12 bases lying between them. CDR3 loop: CASSVRGDSYNEQFF. CDR3 DNA sequence: TGTGCCAGCAGTGTCAGGGGGGACTCCTACAATGAGCAGTTCTTC.

The chain carries TRBV30 and TRBJ1-6; D remains unclear. V was trimmed by 2 bases and J by 8 bases, leaving 10 bases between them. The CDR3 is 13 residues long. Germline assignment: CDR1 GTSNPN and CDR2 SVGIG (reference sequence). For the CDR3, the DNA is TGTGCCTGGAGTCAAAGCGTCTATTCACCCCTCCACTTT. Encoded protein: CAWSQSVYSPLHF.

This clone appeared a few times. The chain is built from TRBV4-1 and TRBJ1-1; D not certain. The germline V gene has CDR1 MGHRA and CDR2 YSYEKL. Trimming pared 2 bases from V and 1 base from J, leaving 8 bases between. The CDR3 contains 14 residues. CDR3 in amino acids: CASSQPGRNTEAFF. The CDR3 nucleotides are TGCGCCAGCAGCCAACCAGGCCGGAACACTGAAGCTTTCTTT.

V and J are TRBV7-6 and TRBJ2-6, with 8 bases matching TRBD1. Germline loops: CDR1 SGHVS, CDR2 FNYEAQ. This CDR3 is built from 15 residues. The J segment lost 4 bases and the V segment lost 6 bases, leaving 5 bases of the junction unmatched. The CDR3 sequence: CASSRQGSGANVLTF. The CDR3, as DNA: TGTGCCAGCAGTCGACAGGGGTCGGGGGCCAACGTCCTGACTTTC.